The TCR beta chain described here comes from a study of T cell repertoires in cytomegalovirus infection. Study-wide background: Recently identified HLA-C-restricted CMV epitopes were used, and well-studied HLA-B-restricted CMV epitopes were used as well. An indication of both CMV infection and matching HLA type came from public TCR beta signatures. Study observations and caveats: Frequencies of public TCR beta families were cumulated, and this identified carriers of CMV plus the relevant HLA. Clonotype analysis showed dominance of the ex vivo response by HLA-C-restricted CMV-specific TCR beta clonotypes.

The sample holds many counts of this clonotype. Its antigen remains unknown. V was cut by 8 bases and J by 3 bases, with 7 bases left in between. The CDR3 loop spans 12 amino acids. Per germline, CDR1 SGHVS and CDR2 FNYEAQ. TCRdb reprocessed the reads with MiXCR, giving one entry per CDR3 protein. The sample holds fewer than 1,000,000 distinct CDR3 sequences; approximately 30% are singletons and the top ten take under 15%. The gene calls are TRBV7-6 and TRBJ2-2; perhaps TRBD1 as D (5 bases). This sequence was found in a human donor in good health (CMV status not recorded). Some clones in this sample may be carry-over from other donors' samples. This sample comprised cultured CD8+ T cells from PBMCs, obtained from culture after CMV antigen stimulation. The CDR3 reads CASVGDTGELFF. DNA of the CDR3: TGTGCCAGCGTAGGGGACACCGGGGAGCTGTTTTTT. Full variable domain (outside the CDR3, taken from reference TRBV7-6 and TRBJ2-2): GAGVSQSPRYKVTKRGQDVALRCDPISGHVSLYWYRQALGQGPEFLTYFNYEAQQDKSGLPNDRFSAERPEGSISTLTIQRTEQRDSAMYRCASVGDTGELFFGEGSRLTVL.